What follows are 27 T cell receptor beta chains derived from one specimen sequenced in a study of blood T cell repertoires in COVID-19 (dated by TCRdb to 2018 to 2021). Library prep was done by the immunoSEQ multiplex PCR assay. TCRdb limited this immuneACCESS table to in-frame rearrangements with V and J called. A share of clones is missing; checked studies link under half to unresolved V genes, and the rest is unexplained. A total of around 68,000 clones appear in this sample, 80% to 90% of them only once. The top ten clonotypes cover 5.5% to 8% of the sample. The sequenced material came from peripheral blood. Receptors originate from a man over 45 with active COVID-19.

The chain has TRBV24-1 and TRBJ2-2, with 15 positions matching TRBD2. Germline V gene sequence: CDR1 KGHDR, CDR2 SFDVKD. V shed 4 bases, J shed 4 bases, and the junction held 9 bases outside the gene matches. The CDR3 is made up of 19 amino acids. CDR3 residues: CATSDPGTSGRLGTGELFF. The CDR3 DNA is TGTGCCACCAGTGACCCAGGGACTAGCGGGAGGTTGGGCACCGGGGAGCTGTTTTTT.

The V call is TRBV11-3, the J call TRBJ2-2, with D uncertain. V lost 4 bases, J lost 7 bases, and 10 bases lay in between. This CDR3 comprises 13 residues. Germline CDR1 reads SGHNT; CDR2 reads YENEEA. The CDR3 is CASSSLPGGELFF. CDR3 nucleotide sequence: TGTGCCAGCAGCTCCCTACCAGGCGGGGAGCTGTTTTTT.

CDR3 sequence reads: CASTETGGRRNTEAFF. DNA of the CDR3: TGTGCCAGCACCGAGACAGGGGGGAGGAGGAACACTGAAGCTTTCTTT. The chain links TRBV28 to TRBJ1-1; TRBD1 aligns across 9 bases. The CDR3 runs 16 residues. V lost 7 bases and J lost 1; bases outside the gene matches: 10. Germline V gene sequence: CDR1 MDHEN, CDR2 SYDVKM.

Worth noting for this clone: The junction shows a germline mismatch at one end, possibly a read error. This chain uses TRBV28 with TRBJ1-2, with 12 bases lining up with TRBD1. CDR1 and CDR2 (germline): MDHEN, SYDVKM. The length of the CDR3 is 15 residues. In nucleotides, the CDR3 is TGTGCCAGCGGCATTCGAGGGACAGGGGGCTATGGCCACACCTTC. This encodes CASGIRGTGGYGHTF.

The chain is built from TRBV18 and TRBJ2-5; D not certain. V was shortened by 3 bases and J by 2 bases, with 10 bases between the two germline ends. CDR3 length equals 14 residues. CDR1 and CDR2 (germline): KGHSH, LQKENI. The CDR3 sequence is CASSPETAQETQYF. The DNA of the CDR3 is TGTGCCAGCTCACCTGAAACAGCTCAAGAGACCCAGTACTTC.

This rearrangement joins TRBV25-1 to TRBJ1-2; no reliable D call. This CDR3 has 13 residues. Germline CDR1 reads MGHDK; CDR2 reads SYGVNS. Trimming cost V 5 bases and J 2 bases, with 9 bases left between them. CDR3 amino acids: CASSRSENYGYTF. For the CDR3, the DNA is TGTGCCAGCAGTCGGAGCGAGAACTATGGCTACACCTTC.

This clone was seen once. This rearrangement joins TRBV6-5 to TRBJ2-1; 12 bases line up with TRBD2. Germline V gives CDR1 MNHEY, CDR2 SVGAGI. CDR3 length equals 16 residues. V lost 0 bases and J lost 7; bases outside the gene matches: 4. CDR3 loop: CASSYSLAGGRNEQFF. As DNA, the CDR3 is TGTGCCAGCAGTTACTCTCTAGCGGGGGGGCGAAATGAGCAGTTCTTC.

J is TRBJ1-6 and V is TRBV5-6; the match to TRBD1 covers 8 bases. This CDR3 has 18 amino acids. The V gene end was trimmed by 4 bases and the J gene end by 2 bases; junction bases not matched to a gene: 11. Germline CDR1 SGHDT, CDR2 YYEEEE. This chain's CDR3 is CASSRRTGQITYNSPLHF. CDR3 coding DNA: TGTGCCAGCAGCCGCAGGACAGGGCAGATAACCTATAATTCACCCCTCCACTTT. The variable domain in full, with the rest retrieved from reference TRBV5-6 and TRBJ1-6, is DAGVTQSPTHLIKTRGQQVTLRCSPKSGHDTVSWYQQALGQGPQFIFQYYEEEERQRGNFPDRFSGHQFPNYSSELNVNALLLGDSALYLCASSRRTGQITYNSPLHFGNGTRLTVT.

The rearrangement links TRBV4-2 to TRBJ1-2; tentatively, D is TRBD1 (6 bases). CDR3 length: 13 residues. Germline V gene data show CDR1 as LGHNA and CDR2 as YNFKEQ. V shed 0 bases and J shed 6 bases, with 8 bases lying between them. CDR3 DNA: TGTGCCAGCAGCCAAGACCCAGGGGATGGCTACACCTTC. It specifies CASSQDPGDGYTF.

The V and J genes are TRBV7-2 and TRBJ2-3; 8 positions match TRBD2. CDR1 SGHTA and CDR2 FQGNSA come from the germline V gene. CDR3 length: 15 residues. Germline trimming cut 8 bases from V and 6 bases from J; bases unmatched to any gene: 13. The CDR3 nucleotides are TGTGCCAGCGGGAATCGGGCTAGCGGGCGGGATACGCAGTATTTT. Its protein is CASGNRASGRDTQYF.

J is TRBJ1-1 and V is TRBV12-3 or TRBV12-4, with no clear D. V lost 1 base and J 1 base, leaving 4 bases between the germline ends. This CDR3 is 13 amino acids long. CDR3 nucleotide sequence: TGTGCCAGCAGTTTAGTCTGGAACACTGAAGCTTTCTTT. Amino acids: CASSLVWNTEAFF.

CDR3 protein: CASSPTGVEAFF. The CDR3 DNA reads as TGTGCCAGCAGTCCTACAGGGGTTGAAGCTTTCTTT. This chain links TRBV28 with TRBJ1-1; the match to TRBD1 covers 7 bases. This CDR3 has 12 residues. V shed 5 bases and J 7 bases; nucleotides not matched to a gene: 4. The V gene's germline CDR1 is MDHEN and CDR2 SYDVKM.

A single count supports this clone. J is TRBJ2-6 and V is TRBV19; TRBD1 agrees at 11 bases. There are 17 residues in the CDR3. Germline loops: CDR1 LNHDA, CDR2 SQIVND (reference sequence). V gave up 6 bases and J gave up 0 bases; unmatched junction bases: 4. CDR3 amino acids: CASRTGTGGSGANVLTF. CDR3 in DNA: TGTGCCAGTAGAACCGGGACAGGGGGCTCTGGGGCCAACGTCCTGACTTTC. Full variable domain (outside the CDR3, taken from reference TRBV19 and TRBJ2-6): DGGITQSPKYLFRKEGQNVTLSCEQNLNHDAMYWYRQDPGQGLRLIYYSQIVNDFQKGDIAEGYSVSREKKESFPLTVTSAQKNPTAFYLCASRTGTGGSGANVLTFGAGSRLTVL.

The chain joins TRBV27 to TRBJ1-1, with a possible D match to TRBD1 (5 bases). Germline CDR1 is MNHEY and CDR2 is SMNVEV (reference sequence). The CDR3 is 13 residues long. The V and J ends lost 6 bases and 6 bases respectively, with 14 bases between them. CDR3 residues: CASRQTGHPEAFF. The CDR3 nucleotides are TGTGCCAGCAGGCAAACAGGTCACCCTGAAGCTTTCTTT.

The chain's CDR3 is CASSLAGTSDYEQYF. The CDR3 nucleotides read TGCGCCAGCAGCTTGGCCGGGACTAGCGACTACGAGCAGTACTTC. The V gene is TRBV5-1, the J gene TRBJ2-7, with TRBD2 matching 10 bases. CDR3 length: 15 amino acids. The V and J ends lost 0 bases and 3 bases, in that order; junction bases with no gene match: 3. Germline V CDR1 and CDR2: SGHRS, YFSETQ.

V gene TRBV3-1 (or the pseudogene TRBV3-2) combines with J gene TRBJ2-7; possibly TRBD2 for D (5 bases). V shed 3 bases and J shed 5 bases, with 17 bases lying between them. CDR1 LGHDT and CDR2 YNNKEL come from the germline V gene (reference sequence). This CDR3 region has 15 residues. CDR3 nucleotide sequence: TGTGCCAGCAGCCAGGACGGTCGTCGTAGCGACGAGCAGTACTTC. It translates to CASSQDGRRSDEQYF.

Only one count was recorded for this clone. The V call is TRBV6-7, the J call TRBJ1-4; perhaps TRBD1 as D (5 bases). TRBV6-7 falls under the ORF class, with uncertain function. The V and J ends lost 8 bases and 3 bases respectively, with 19 bases between them. The CDR3 consists of 16 residues. The CDR3 here is CASPRVGVGANEKLFF. The CDR3 DNA reads as TGTGCCAGCCCTAGGGTAGGCGTAGGGGCTAATGAAAAACTGTTTTTT.

This clone was observed once. The chain carries TRBV29-1 and TRBJ2-2; 7 bases agree with TRBD2. Germline CDR1 reads SQVTM; CDR2 reads ANQGSEA. The junction had 4 bases not matched to a gene; V was cut back by 3 bases and J by 9 bases. This CDR3 contains 12 residues. The CDR3: CSVETGGRELFF. In DNA form, the CDR3 reads TGCAGCGTTGAGACGGGGGGTAGGGAGCTGTTTTTT.

The genes are TRBV27 and TRBJ2-5; D is perhaps TRBD2 (6 bases). Germline-derived CDR1 and CDR2 are MNHEY and SMNVEV (reference sequence). The CDR3 has 15 amino acids. V was cut by 4 bases and J by 5 bases, with 17 bases left in between. This CDR3 is CASSSLGGRRETQYF. The CDR3 DNA reads TGTGCCAGCAGTTCCTTAGGAGGGCGCCGGGAGACCCAGTACTTC.

The gene calls are TRBV4-3 and TRBJ2-1; 10 bases fit TRBD2. Trimming cost V 0 bases and J 8 bases; bases outside gene matches: 10. Germline V CDR1 and CDR2: LGHNA, YSLEER. The CDR3 is 17 amino acids. The CDR3 DNA follows: TGCGCCAGCAGCCAAGATCTTGGAAGCGGGGGGGCTCATGAGCAGTTCTTC. Translated, it gives CASSQDLGSGGAHEQFF.

The gene calls are TRBV3-1 (or the pseudogene TRBV3-2) and TRBJ2-4, with 7 nucleotides matching TRBD2. Germline CDR1 LGHDT, CDR2 YNNKEL (reference sequence). The CDR3 is 20 amino acids. The J segment lost 2 bases and the V segment lost 3 bases, leaving 19 bases of the junction unmatched. CDR3 region: CASSQRGLMGGFVSKNIQYF. The CDR3 DNA sequence: TGTGCCAGCAGCCAGAGGGGACTAATGGGAGGGTTTGTATCCAAAAACATTCAGTACTTC.

The genes are TRBV2 and TRBJ2-3; 8 positions agree with TRBD1. Germline V lookup: CDR1 SNHLY, CDR2 FYNNEI. Unmatched junction bases numbered 4, after V lost 0 bases and J lost 2 bases. The length of the CDR3 is 16 residues. The CDR3 nucleotides read TGTGCCAGCAGTGAAGCGCGACAGGGGATCACAGATACGCAGTATTTT. Amino acids: CASSEARQGITDTQYF.

The rearrangement uses TRBV6-2 or TRBV6-3 and TRBJ2-3; D possibly corresponds to TRBD2 (6 bases). Germline V gene data show CDR1 as MNHEY and CDR2 as SVGEGT. This CDR3 comprises 17 residues. Trimming took off 2 bases at V and 1 base at J, with 16 bases between the two ends. The CDR3: CASSYRLRRGGTDTQYF. Here the CDR3 DNA reads TGTGCCAGCAGTTACCGGCTAAGGAGGGGTGGCACAGATACGCAGTATTTT.

This clone appeared a single time. The rearrangement links TRBV7-2 to TRBJ2-3; TRBD2 agrees at 8 bases. Germline V gene sequence: CDR1 SGHTA, CDR2 FQGNSA. J lost 2 bases, V lost 1 base, and 5 bases had no gene match. The CDR3 length is 16 residues. The CDR3 reads CASSLDGRGATDTQYF. CDR3 coding DNA: TGTGCCAGCAGCTTAGATGGGCGGGGGGCCACAGATACGCAGTATTTT.

The genes are TRBV4-1 and TRBJ2-7; the D gene is possibly TRBD1 (5 bases). The germline V and J ends were trimmed by 0 bases and 0 bases, with 12 bases remaining between them. The CDR3 has 16 amino acids. Germline CDR1 MGHRA, CDR2 YSYEKL. The chain's CDR3 is CASSQDQPGLSYEQYF. CDR3 sequence (DNA): TGCGCCAGCAGCCAAGATCAGCCAGGGCTCTCCTACGAGCAGTACTTC.

This chain connects TRBV3-1 (or the pseudogene TRBV3-2) to TRBJ2-7, with a tentative D call TRBD2 (5 bases). The CDR3 has 14 residues. The germline V gene has CDR1 LGHDT and CDR2 YNNKEL (reference sequence). V lost 1 base and J 1 base, leaving 8 bases between the germline ends. CDR3 DNA: TGTGCCAGCAGCCAAGTGCGGGCATCCTACGAGCAGTACTTC. Protein product: CASSQVRASYEQYF.

The table lists this clone with a few counts. The gene calls are TRBV11-2 and TRBJ2-7; 10 bases agree with TRBD1. The CDR3 runs to 15 residues. V lost 4 bases to trimming and J lost 4 bases; unmatched junction nucleotides: 7. The germline gives CDR1 SGHAT, CDR2 FQNNGV. The CDR3 DNA reads TGTGCCAGCAGCTCCGGGGGACAGGGGCTTTACGAGCAGTACTTC. Translation gives CASSSGGQGLYEQYF.